The subject of this entry is one T cell receptor beta chain. Its antigen is as yet unknown. Germline CDR1 reads MNHEY; CDR2 reads SMNVEV (reference sequence). Trimming cost V 5 bases and J 2 bases; bases outside gene matches: 10. The CDR3 is 18 residues long. The source of the sample is a study of response to subunit inactivated influenza vaccine. Overall study findings and caveats: Authors proposed each seasonal influenza vaccination draws in few new T cells.

TCRdb fed the RT-PCR reads into MiXCR, producing one record per CDR3 protein. This table has 650,000 to 700,000 distinct CDR3 sequences, approximately 14% appearing once. The V gene is TRBV27, the J gene TRBJ2-2; 11 nucleotides agree with TRBD2. The material was PBMCs from blood, obtained 12 days after vaccination. The sequence derives from a man between 50 and 59 years old who received an inactivated influenza vaccine. The CDR3, as DNA: TGTGCCAGCAGTACCCGACTAGCGGGGCGCTCAAACACCGGGGAGCTGTTTTTT. This translates into CASSTRLAGRSNTGELFF.